The T cell receptor beta chain described here comes from a study of blood T cell repertoires in COVID-19. Study information: The study drew acute and convalescent COVID-19 samples from the United States, Italy and Spain. PBMCs, B-cell-depleted T cells, or T cells were the source of the cDNA or gDNA that made up the material.

Authors' processing steps: Nucleated cell counts were estimated from reference gene primer amplification. Sequencing was performed with immunoSEQ multiplex PCR; in TCRdb, only in-frame clones are kept and a portion is missing. The DNA was the basis for D and trimming; V, J and clone size are from that table. This sample carries hundreds of thousands of clones, around nine tenths of them seen once, and the ten largest clones take roughly 3.5%. CDR3 length: 15 amino acids. The V end lost 5 bases, the J end lost 0 bases, and 11 bases lay between the germline ends. Germline CDR1 and CDR2: MDHEN and SYDVKM.

The receptor was derived from a woman aged 18-30 years who had recovered from COVID-19. This chain joins TRBV28 and TRBJ2-1; D remains unclear. Sequenced sample: peripheral blood. The CDR3 DNA reads as TGTGCCAGCAGTAGCGTCCACTTCTCCTACAATGAGCAGTTCTTC. Translation: CASSSVHFSYNEQFF.